This T cell receptor beta chain was retrieved from a study of cytomegalovirus exposure and HLA in healthy donors. Trimming pared 6 bases from V and 4 bases from J, leaving 9 bases between. CDR1 is MNHEY, CDR2 SVGAGI, per germline. The CDR3 spans 13 residues. The primer mix had 60 Vbeta and 13 Jbeta primers. TCRdb's table, derived via immunoSEQ multiplex PCR, lists solely in-frame clones and lacks some. Of about 120,000 clones listed, more than 65% are singletons. Study-level results: The study put roughly 160 TCR beta chains on its list as cytomegalovirus-associated.

With regard to this clone: Its specificity is unknown.

The chain combines TRBV6-5 with TRBJ2-2, with D perhaps matching TRBD1 (5 bases). The TCR comes from a man in his late teens or twenties in good health and CMV-seropositive. Sequencing was done on a sample of PBMCs. CDR3: CASSQGTTGELFF. CDR3 in DNA: TGTGCCAGCAGCCAGGGAACCACCGGGGAGCTGTTTTTT.